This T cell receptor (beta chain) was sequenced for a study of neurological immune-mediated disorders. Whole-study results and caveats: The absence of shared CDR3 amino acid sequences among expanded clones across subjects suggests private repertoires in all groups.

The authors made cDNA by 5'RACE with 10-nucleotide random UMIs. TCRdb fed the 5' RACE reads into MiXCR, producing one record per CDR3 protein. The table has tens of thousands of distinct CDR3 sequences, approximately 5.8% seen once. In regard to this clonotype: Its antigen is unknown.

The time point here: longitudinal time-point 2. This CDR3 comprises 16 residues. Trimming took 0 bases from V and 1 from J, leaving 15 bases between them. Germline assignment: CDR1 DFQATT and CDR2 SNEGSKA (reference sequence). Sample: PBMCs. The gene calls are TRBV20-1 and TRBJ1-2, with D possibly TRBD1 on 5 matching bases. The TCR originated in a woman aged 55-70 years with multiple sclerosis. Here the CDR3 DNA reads TGCAGTGCTAGAGATCTTTCTTGGGGGATTAACTATGGCTACACCTTC. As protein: CSARDLSWGINYGYTF.